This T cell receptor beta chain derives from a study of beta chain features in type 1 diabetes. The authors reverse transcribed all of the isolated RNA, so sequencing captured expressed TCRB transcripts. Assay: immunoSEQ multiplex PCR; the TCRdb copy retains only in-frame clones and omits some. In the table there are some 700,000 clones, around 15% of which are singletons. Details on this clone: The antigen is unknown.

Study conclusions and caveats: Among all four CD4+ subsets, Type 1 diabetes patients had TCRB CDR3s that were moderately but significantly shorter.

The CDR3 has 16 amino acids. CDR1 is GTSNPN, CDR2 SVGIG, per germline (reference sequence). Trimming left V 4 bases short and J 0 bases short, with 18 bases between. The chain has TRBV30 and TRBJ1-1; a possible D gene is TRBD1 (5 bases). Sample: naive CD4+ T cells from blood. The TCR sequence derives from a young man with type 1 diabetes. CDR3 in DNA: TGTGCCTGGAAGAGGGGCCAGTGGGTGATGAACACTGAAGCTTTCTTT. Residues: CAWKRGQWVMNTEAFF.